A selection of T cell receptor beta chains follows, all from one sample in a study of T cells in Graves' hyperthyroidism and ophthalmopathy. Via MiXCR, TCRdb re-called the multiplex PCR reads, giving one row per CDR3 protein. The sample carries 500,000 to 550,000 distinct CDR3 sequences, 15% to 20% recorded once. The sequenced sample consisted of blood. The receptors come from a man aged 40-55 years with Graves' ophthalmopathy. The CDR3 runs from the conserved cysteine through the conserved F or W. A D gene is named only where the DNA matches it firmly. Not all rows give a size; the values are once, few, many and, for expanded clones, a class.

>TRBJ2-7|many|TRBD2|TRBV28
TGTGCCAGCAGTTTGGGGGGGACTAGCGGCTACGAGCAGTACTTC
CASSLGGTSGYEQYF
>TRBJ2-7|many|NA|TRBV2
TGTGCCAGCAGTGATCCCGGACTGGGCTACGAGCAGTACTTC
CASSDPGLGYEQYF
>TRBJ1-6|NA|NA|TRBV5-1
TGCGCCAGCAGCTTGGACCCAGGATTGAGTAATTCACCCCTCCACTTT
CASSLDPGLSNSPLHF
>TRBJ1-1|many|NA|TRBV18
TGTGCCAGCTCACCCCCTGCTGGGACGAACACTGAAGCTTTCTTT
CASSPPAGTNTEAFF
>TRBJ2-6|NA|TRBD2|TRBV6-6
TGTGCCAGCAGTTACTCGAGGGGACTAGCAGGAGTCCTGACTTTC
CASSYSRGLAGVLTF
>TRBJ2-1|few|TRBD2|TRBV5-1
TGCGCCAGCAGCTTGGTGACTAGCGGGGGCTCCTACAATGAGCAGTTCTTC
CASSLVTSGGSYNEQFF
>TRBJ2-1|NA|NA|TRBV28
TGTGCCAGCAGTAATCGAATTTCACCGGGATCCGAGCAGTTCTTC
CASSNRISPGSEQFF
>TRBJ1-2|many|TRBD1|TRBV18
TGTGCCAGCTCACCCACAGGGGGCGAAAGATATGGCTACACCTTC
CASSPTGGERYGYTF
>TRBJ2-1|few|NA|TRBV5-1
TGCGCCAGCAGCCAAAACGGACCATTCCCCGGCGGCCAGTTCTTC
CASSQNGPFPGGQFF
>TRBJ1-5|few|TRBD1|TRBV7-9
TGTGCCAGCAGCATTTCCGGGACAGGGGACAATCAGCCCCAGCATTTT
CASSISGTGDNQPQHF
>TRBJ1-4|NA|TRBD1|TRBV13
TGTGCCAGCAGCTTACGAGACAGGGCCGAAAAACTGTTTTTT
CASSLRDRAEKLFF
>TRBJ1-2|few|NA|TRBV7-8
TGTGCCAGCAGCTTAGGGAGGGCAGGCTATGGCTACACCTTC
CASSLGRAGYGYTF
>TRBJ2-1|NA|TRBD2|TRBV25-1
TGTGCCAGCAGTGAGCATAGCGGGAATTTCCGTGCTGAGCAGTTCTTC
CASSEHSGNFRAEQFF
>TRBJ2-7|many|NA|TRBV2
TGTGCCAGCAGTGTAGTAACAGTAAGGACCTACGAGCAGTACTTC
CASSVVTVRTYEQYF
>TRBJ2-7|many|TRBD2|TRBV20-1
TGCAGTGTTGTAGGAGGGACTAGCGGGATCTACGAGCAGTACTTC
CSVVGGTSGIYEQYF
>TRBJ1-1|NA|NA|TRBV5-1
TGCGCCAGCAGTTTGGTCATGATCGGGGAAACTGAAGCTTTCTTT
CASSLVMIGETEAFF
>TRBJ2-7|many|NA|TRBV2
TGTGCCAGTTTAACTTGGGGGTCTAACGAGCAGTACTTC
CASLTWGSNEQYF
>TRBJ1-5|NA|NA|TRBV6-1
TGTGCCAGCAATACAGATAGCAATCAGCCCCAGCATTTT
CASNTDSNQPQHF
>TRBJ2-3|few|TRBD2|TRBV7-9
TGTGCCAGCAGCAGAGGACTAGCGGGGGGGAGAGATACGCAGTATTTT
CASSRGLAGGRDTQYF
>TRBJ2-5|few|TRBD2|TRBV4-1
TGCGCCAGCAGTGTAATGTCAGCGGGAGGAGAGACCCAGTACTTC
CASSVMSAGGETQYF
>TRBJ2-6|many|NA|TRBV7-2
TGTGCCAGCAGCTTGGGCCCAAACCCTGGGGCCAACGTCCTGACTTTC
CASSLGPNPGANVLTF
>TRBJ2-1|NA|NA|TRBV5-1
TGCGCCAGCAGCTTGGAGGCTACGAGTTGGGTCTTC
CASSLEATSWVF
>TRBJ2-5|few|NA|TRBV7-9
TGTGCCAGCAGTCGAACCGGGACCCAAAGCTACTTC
CASSRTGTQSYF
>TRBJ2-1|many|NA|TRBV28
TGTGCCAGCAGTCATGGTTACAATGAGCAGTTCTTC
CASSHGYNEQFF
>TRBJ2-7|many|NA|TRBV27
TGTGCCAGCAGTTTAAGGGCCATCGGGGATTACGAGCAGTACTTC
CASSLRAIGDYEQYF